This passage covers 22 T cell receptor beta chains from one sample sequenced in a study of cytomegalovirus exposure and HLA in healthy donors. PCR involved 60 Vbeta and 13 Jbeta primers. Libraries were prepared by immunoSEQ multiplex PCR; TCRdb keeps only in-frame clonotypes and omits some of them. The sample yields some 150,000 clones, just under 80% seen once. Sequenced material: PBMCs. The origin of the receptors is a male donor in good health and CMV-seronegative.

The genes are TRBV1 and TRBJ2-5; whether TRBD1, the table's D call, matches the DNA was not checked. TRBV1 is annotated as a pseudogene. The CDR3 has 16 residues. CDR3 protein: CTSSRANRDRGEAQYF. CDR3 nucleotides: TGCACCAGCAGCCGGGCAAACCGGGACAGGGGCGAAGCCCAGTACTTC.

The V gene is TRBV10-3, the J gene TRBJ2-5; 9 bases align to TRBD2. Germline lookup yields CDR1 ENHRY and CDR2 SYGVKD. CDR3 length equals 13 residues. J was trimmed by 5 bases and V by 6 bases; bases with no gene match: 4. The CDR3 nucleotides read TGTGCCATCAGCTCCGGGACTAGCGAGACCCAGTACTTC. It specifies CAISSGTSETQYF.

CDR3 coding DNA: TGTGCCAGCTCACCGGGACAGGGCTCTCAGGGGCCCCAGCATTTT. Translating gives CASSPGQGSQGPQHF. The rearrangement links TRBV18 to TRBJ1-5, with 9 bases fitting TRBD1. After removal of 3 bases from V and 9 bases from J, the junction contained 9 bases not matched to a gene. The CDR3 spans 15 residues. Germline V gene sequence: CDR1 KGHSH, CDR2 LQKENI.

This clone has a handful of counts. The chain's CDR3 is CASRVGQDNTEAFF. As DNA, the CDR3 is TGCGCCAGCAGGGTCGGACAAGACAACACTGAAGCTTTCTTT. The V call is TRBV5-1, the J call TRBJ1-1; D may be TRBD1 (5 bases). Trimming removed 5 bases at V and 2 bases at J, with 13 bases between. Germline V gives CDR1 SGHRS, CDR2 YFSETQ. This CDR3 comprises 14 residues.

The rearrangement joins TRBV4-2 to TRBJ1-3, with 10 positions matching TRBD1. The CDR3 is 15 amino acids. CDR1 and CDR2 from the germline V gene are LGHNA and YNFKEQ. The V segment lost 3 bases and the J segment 2 bases; nucleotides outside the gene matches: 1. The chain's CDR3 is CASSQDRGTGNTIYF. The DNA for the CDR3 is TGTGCCAGCAGCCAGGACAGGGGGACTGGAAACACCATATATTTT.

The chain carries TRBV19 and TRBJ1-1, with D possibly being TRBD1 (6 bases). Germline CDR1 reads LNHDA; CDR2 reads SQIVND (reference sequence). CDR3 length equals 15 residues. V gave up 6 bases and J gave up 1 base, with 15 bases separating them. The DNA for the CDR3 is TGTGCCAGTAGGGGGGGGGACATAGAGAACACTGAAGCTTTCTTT. Translating it yields CASRGGDIENTEAFF. The whole variable domain, remainder taken from reference TRBV19 and TRBJ1-1, is DGGITQSPKYLFRKEGQNVTLSCEQNLNHDAMYWYRQDPGQGLRLIYYSQIVNDFQKGDIAEGYSVSREKKESFPLTVTSAQKNPTAFYLCASRGGDIENTEAFFGQGTRLTVV.

V is TRBV21-1 and J is TRBJ1-5. TRBV21-1 is a known pseudogene. The CDR3 runs to 14 residues. This CDR3 is CAGNGGASNQPQHF. DNA of the CDR3: TGTGCCGGAAACGGGGGAGCCAGCAATCAGCCCCAGCATTTT.

This clone has just one count. This chain connects TRBV2 to TRBJ1-6; the D gene is possibly TRBD1 (6 bases). The germline CDR1 and CDR2 sequences are SNHLY and FYNNEI. The CDR3 loop spans 13 amino acids. V lost 3 bases to trimming and J lost 7 bases, with 7 bases between them. The CDR3 spells CASSDRGNSPLHF. CDR3 sequence (DNA): TGTGCCAGCAGTGACAGGGGAAATTCACCCCTCCACTTT.

V is TRBV18 and J is TRBJ1-5; unclear D gene. CDR1 is KGHSH and CDR2 is LQKENI in the germline V gene. The CDR3 contains 17 residues. Trimming pared 4 bases from V and 5 bases from J, leaving 21 bases between. CDR3 DNA: TGTGCCAGCTCACTACAATCCGGGCTCCCCGGGGATCAGCCCCAGCATTTT. As protein: CASSLQSGLPGDQPQHF.

The chain links TRBV18 to TRBJ1-5; D gene ambiguous. V lost 0 bases to trimming and J lost 7 bases, with 10 bases between them. From germline, CDR1 is KGHSH and CDR2 LQKENI. The CDR3 covers 14 residues. Here the CDR3 DNA reads TGTGCCAGCTCACCACCTCCGGGAGGGCAGCCCCAGCATTTT. Amino acids: CASSPPPGGQPQHF.

The chain carries TRBV5-6 and TRBJ2-2, with 7 bases that match TRBD2. The CDR3 spans 16 residues. The ends lost 2 bases at V and 0 bases at J; junction bases unmatched: 4. Germline CDR1 is SGHDT and CDR2 is YYEEEE. The CDR3 DNA follows: TGTGCCAGCAGCTTTGGCCTAGCGGCGAACACCGGGGAGCTGTTTTTT. This sequence encodes CASSFGLAANTGELFF.

The chain joins TRBV18 to TRBJ2-5, with 7 bases that match TRBD2. Trimming at V came to 2 bases and at J to 5 bases, leaving 8 bases not matched to a gene. CDR1 KGHSH and CDR2 LQKENI come from the germline V gene. The length of the CDR3 is 15 residues. The CDR3 spells CASSPGTTGGETQYF. CDR3 in DNA: TGTGCCAGCTCACCAGGGACTACCGGAGGGGAGACCCAGTACTTC.

The chain joins TRBV27 to TRBJ2-5; D might be TRBD2 (6 bases). The germline V and J ends were trimmed by 5 bases and 3 bases, with 10 bases remaining between them. There are 13 residues in the CDR3. Germline loops: CDR1 MNHEY, CDR2 SMNVEV (reference sequence). CDR3 coding DNA: TGTGCCAGCAGTAACCGCGGGAAAGAGACCCAGTACTTC. Its protein is CASSNRGKETQYF.

Details on this clone: At one boundary the junction diverges from the germline segment, which might be a read error. The rearrangement uses TRBV7-9 and TRBJ1-1; D is undetermined. Germline V gives CDR1 SEHNR, CDR2 FQNEAQ (reference sequence). There are 16 residues in the CDR3. This CDR3 reads CSSSQPLREGNTEAFF. CDR3 bases: TGTTCCAGCAGCCAGCCGTTGAGGGAGGGTAACACTGAAGCTTTCTTT.

CDR3 protein: CASSLGTEIHEQFF. CDR3 bases: TGTGCCAGCAGCCTCGGGACAGAAATCCATGAGCAGTTCTTC. The rearrangement joins TRBV14 to TRBJ2-1; 7 bases are a match to TRBD1. This CDR3 contains 14 residues. Germline values: CDR1 SGHDN, CDR2 FVKESK. V shed 4 bases, J shed 8 bases, and the junction held 8 bases outside the gene matches.

The rearrangement links TRBV30 to TRBJ2-1; tentative D call: TRBD2 (5 bases). The CDR3 contains 13 residues. Germline V CDR1 and CDR2: GTSNPN, SVGIG (reference sequence). V was trimmed by 5 bases and J by 3 bases, leaving 11 bases between them. The CDR3: CAWGKGDYNEQFF. The CDR3 DNA reads as TGTGCCTGGGGGAAGGGAGACTACAATGAGCAGTTCTTC.

The V gene is TRBV4-3, the J gene TRBJ2-7; D might be TRBD1 (6 bases). CDR1 LGHNA and CDR2 YSLEER come from the germline V gene. The CDR3 loop spans 14 amino acids. V shed 8 bases and J shed 0 bases, with 14 bases lying between them. DNA of the CDR3: TGCGCCAGCTCACCGGGACACCACTCCTACGAGCAGTACTTC. This translates into CASSPGHHSYEQYF.

CDR3 sequence reads: CATSSPDMGAEETQYF. Here the CDR3 DNA reads TGTGCCACCAGCAGCCCAGATATGGGGGCGGAGGAGACCCAGTACTTC. This chain links TRBV15 with TRBJ2-5; a possible D gene is TRBD1 (6 bases). This CDR3 spans 16 amino acids. Germline V lookup: CDR1 LNHNV, CDR2 YYDKDF (reference sequence). Trimming left V 3 bases short and J 5 bases short, with 19 bases between.

As for this clone: The junction does not match germline at one end; this may be a read error. The rearrangement links TRBV7-9 to TRBJ1-1; D is unresolved. This CDR3 comprises 12 residues. Germline loops: CDR1 SEHNR, CDR2 FQNEAQ (reference sequence). The CDR3 loop reads CSSSLGGTEAFF. Here the CDR3 DNA reads TGTTCCAGCAGCTTAGGAGGGACTGAAGCTTTCTTT.

For the CDR3, the DNA is TGTGCCAGCCGAGGACACTTTATTTCCTACGAGCAGTACTTC. Amino acid sequence: CASRGHFISYEQYF. The chain has TRBV2 and TRBJ2-7; D possibly corresponds to TRBD1 (5 bases). The germline CDR1 and CDR2 sequences are SNHLY and FYNNEI. Trimming took 8 bases from V and 1 from J, leaving 15 bases between them. CDR3 length: 14 residues.

The genes are TRBV18 and TRBJ2-3, with a weak D call TRBD2 (5 bases). CDR3 length equals 15 residues. V lost 2 bases and J 8 bases, leaving 17 bases between the germline ends. Germline assignment: CDR1 KGHSH and CDR2 LQKENI. The CDR3 DNA is TGTGCCAGCTCACCAATGGAGGTGCTCTCTGGTACGCAGTATTTT. Translation gives CASSPMEVLSGTQYF.

As for this clone: This specimen includes other DNA sequences encoding the same CDR3. V gene TRBV7-8 combines with J gene TRBJ1-2; no firm D call. With 1 base removed from V and 4 bases from J, the gap between germline ends came to 13 bases. The CDR3 loop spans 15 amino acids. Germline assignment: CDR1 SGHVS and CDR2 FQNEAQ. CDR3: CASSLEGRGSYGYTF. The CDR3 DNA sequence: TGTGCCAGCAGCTTAGAAGGTCGGGGTTCCTATGGCTACACCTTC.